What follows is one T cell receptor (beta chain) and its context. This study enrolled people aged 18 to 89 from about two dozen US geographic areas. Assignment of participants to cohorts was predicated upon participant-reported clinical history. Recovery among Cohort 3 donors was established by two negative PCRs, clearance, or symptom resolution. Data came from immunoSEQ multiplex PCR; TCRdb stores just in-frame clones and leaves some out. The sample has approximately 280,000 clones; nearly 90% are singletons. These data belong to a study of blood T cell repertoires in COVID-19. Germline-derived CDR1 and CDR2 are SGHVS and FQNEAQ. The V and J ends lost 3 bases and 2 bases, in that order; junction bases with no gene match: 12. The CDR3 contains 17 residues.

The TCR comes from a woman aged 55-75 years who had recovered from COVID-19. The J gene is TRBJ2-7, the V gene TRBV7-8, with 8 nucleotides matching TRBD2. The sequencing sample was made of PBMCs or T cells enriched from blood (not recorded which). The CDR3 coding sequence is TGTGCCAGCAGCTTGGGGGCAAGCCGGGAGGGTCCCTACGAGCAGTACTTC. Translation gives CASSLGASREGPYEQYF.